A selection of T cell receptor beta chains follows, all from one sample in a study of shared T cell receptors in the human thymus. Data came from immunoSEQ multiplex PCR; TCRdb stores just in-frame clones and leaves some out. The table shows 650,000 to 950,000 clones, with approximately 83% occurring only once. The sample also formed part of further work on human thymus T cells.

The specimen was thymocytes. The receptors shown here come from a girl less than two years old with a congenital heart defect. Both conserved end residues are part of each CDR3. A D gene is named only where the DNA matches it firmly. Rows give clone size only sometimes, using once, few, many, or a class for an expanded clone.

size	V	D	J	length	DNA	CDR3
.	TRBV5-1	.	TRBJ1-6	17	TGCGCCAGCAGCTTATTACGGGACGGGGACGCGGGGTCACCCCTCCACTTT	CASSLLRDGDAGSPLHF
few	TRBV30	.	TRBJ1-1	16	TGTGCCCTGGAGGACTTCCCTGGACCCTTGAACACTGAAGCTTTCTTT	CALEDFPGPLNTEAFF
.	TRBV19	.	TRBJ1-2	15	TGTGCCAGTAGTATGTCTGGGGCTACTAACTATGGCTACACCTTC	CASSMSGATNYGYTF
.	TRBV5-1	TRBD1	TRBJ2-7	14	TGCGCCAGCAGCTCGGCCAGGGGGCTGTACGAGCAGTACTTC	CASSSARGLYEQYF
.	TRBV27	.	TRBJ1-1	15	TGTGCCAGCAGCGAGTTTAGATGGACACCTCATGAAGCTTTCTTT	CASSEFRWTPHEAFF
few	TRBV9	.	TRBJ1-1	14	TGTGCCAGCAGCGCCCACAGGGCCGGGACTGAAGCTTTCTTT	CASSAHRAGTEAFF
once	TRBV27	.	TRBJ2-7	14	TGTGCCAGCAGTTTTGCGGACAGCTCCTACGAGCAGTACTTC	CASSFADSSYEQYF
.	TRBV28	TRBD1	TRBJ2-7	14	TGTGCCAGCAGCCGGGACAGGGGATTCGGCGAGCAGTACTTC	CASSRDRGFGEQYF
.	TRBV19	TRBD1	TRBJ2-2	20	TGTGCCAGTAGCACCCCCCACCGGGACAGGGACCTCTCGAACACCGGGGAGCTGTTTTTT	CASSTPHRDRDLSNTGELFF
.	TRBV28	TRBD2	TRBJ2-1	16	TGTGCCAGCAGTTTTTTAGGACTAGCGGGGACCAATGAGCAGTTCTTC	CASSFLGLAGTNEQFF
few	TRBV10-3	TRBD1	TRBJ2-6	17	TGTGCCAACAGACCGGGACAGGGGATTCCTGGGGCCAACGTCCTGACTTTC	CANRPGQGIPGANVLTF
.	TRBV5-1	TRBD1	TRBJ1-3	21	TGCGCCAGCAGCTTGGGAAGCCGGGACAGGGGACCAAGGAGCTCTGGAAACACCATATATTTT	CASSLGSRDRGPRSSGNTIYF
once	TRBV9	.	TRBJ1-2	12	TGTGCCAGCAGCGACAGGGTCTTTGGCTACACCTTC	CASSDRVFGYTF
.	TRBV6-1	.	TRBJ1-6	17	TGTGCCAGCAGTGAAGCTTACCCAGGGAAGATAGATTCACCCCTCCACTTT	CASSEAYPGKIDSPLHF
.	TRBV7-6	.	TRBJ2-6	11	TGTGCCAGCAGCTCCTACAACGTCCTGACTTTC	CASSSYNVLTF
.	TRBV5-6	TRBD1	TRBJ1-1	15	TGTGCCAGCAGCTTGGGGGACAGGGGGAACACTGAAGCTTTCTTT	CASSLGDRGNTEAFF
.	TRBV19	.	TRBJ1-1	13	TGTGCCAGTAGTATCCTGGCGGGGGCTGAAGCTTTCTTT	CASSILAGAEAFF
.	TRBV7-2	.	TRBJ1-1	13	TGTGCCAGCAGCTTAGAGCGCACCACTGAAGCTTTCTTT	CASSLERTTEAFF
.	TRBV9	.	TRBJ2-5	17	TGTGCCAGCAGCGTAGACCCCACCACACAGTACCAAGAGACCCAGTACTTC	CASSVDPTTQYQETQYF
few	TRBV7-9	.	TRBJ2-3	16	TGTGCCAGCAGCTTAGGTTCGGGGAGTCTCGTTCAGGCGCAGTATTTT	CASSLGSGSLVQAQYF
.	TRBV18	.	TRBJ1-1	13	TGTGCCAGCTCACCCCCATTGGACAGTGAAGCTTTCTTT	CASSPPLDSEAFF
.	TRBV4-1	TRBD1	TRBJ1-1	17	TGCGCCAGCAGGACGAGGACAGGGGCAGTACAGAACACTGAAGCTTTCTTT	CASRTRTGAVQNTEAFF
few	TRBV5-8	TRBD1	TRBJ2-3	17	TGTGCCAGGGCGCGACCTAGAAGGGACAGGGACACAGATACGCAGTATTTT	CARARPRRDRDTDTQYF
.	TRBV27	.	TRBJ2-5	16	TGTGCCAGCAGTTTATCTTGGACAGCAACATTGGAGACCCAGTACTTC	CASSLSWTATLETQYF
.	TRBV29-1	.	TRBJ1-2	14	TGCAGCGTTGAGGTACGGGGTACGGAGGATGGCTACACCTTC	CSVEVRGTEDGYTF
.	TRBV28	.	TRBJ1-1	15	TGTGCCAGCAGTCCTTCAGGGTGGGTGTACACTGAAGCTTTCTTT	CASSPSGWVYTEAFF
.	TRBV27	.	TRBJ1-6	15	TGTGCCAGCAGTCCGCAGGGTCTGGAGAATTCACCCCTCCACTTT	CASSPQGLENSPLHF
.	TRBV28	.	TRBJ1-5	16	TGTGCCAGCACCACCAATGGTGCGAGGAACAATCAGCCCCAGCATTTT	CASTTNGARNNQPQHF
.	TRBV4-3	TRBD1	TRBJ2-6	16	TGCGCCAGCAGCCCGCCGACAGGGGATGGGGCCAACGTCCTGACTTTC	CASSPPTGDGANVLTF
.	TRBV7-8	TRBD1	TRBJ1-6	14	TGTGCCAGCAGCTCCCGACAGGGGGGGTCACCCCTCCACTTT	CASSSRQGGSPLHF
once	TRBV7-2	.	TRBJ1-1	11	TGTGCCAGCAGCTTGGAGGATGAAGCTTTCTTT	CASSLEDEAFF
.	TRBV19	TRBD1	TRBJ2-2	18	TGTGCCACCATGGGGTTGGACAGGGGCGCCGGACATGGCGGGGAGCTGTTTTTT	CATMGLDRGAGHGGELFF
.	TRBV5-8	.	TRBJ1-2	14	TGTGCCAACAGCGATAAAGGACAGCTCTATGGCTACACCTTC	CANSDKGQLYGYTF
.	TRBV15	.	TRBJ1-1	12	TGTGCCACCAGCTGGGCAGGCAATGAAGCTTTCTTT	CATSWAGNEAFF
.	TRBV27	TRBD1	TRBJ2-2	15	TGTGCCAGCAAGGGGACAGGGAGGCGTACCGGGGAGCTGTTTTTT	CASKGTGRRTGELFF
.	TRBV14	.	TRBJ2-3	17	TGTGCCAGCAGCCGCCCCAGGGCAGGGGATTTGGCAGATACGCAGTATTTT	CASSRPRAGDLADTQYF
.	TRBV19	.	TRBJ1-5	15	TGTGCCAGTAACGGGTCTTCTAATAGCAATCAGCCCCAGCATTTT	CASNGSSNSNQPQHF
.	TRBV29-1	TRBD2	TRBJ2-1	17	TGCAGCGTTGGGGTAGTCCTAGGACTAGCGGGGGCTCATGAGCAGTTCTTC	CSVGVVLGLAGAHEQFF
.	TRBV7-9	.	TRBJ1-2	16	TGTGCCAGCAGCTTAGCGCGCAGGGGAGCGGACTATGGCTACACCTTC	CASSLARRGADYGYTF
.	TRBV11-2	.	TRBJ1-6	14	TGTGCCAGCAGCTTAGGACTGATTAATTCCCCCCTCCACTTT	CASSLGLINSPLHF
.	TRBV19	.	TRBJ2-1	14	TGTGCCAGTAAGGCGGGGAGCTCCTACAATGAGCAGTTCTTC	CASKAGSSYNEQFF
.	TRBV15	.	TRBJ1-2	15	TGTGCCACCAGCAGAGTCCCAGGGGAGGGTTTCGGCTACACCTTC	CATSRVPGEGFGYTF
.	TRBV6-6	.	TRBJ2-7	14	TGTGCCAGCAGTCATCCGGGTTGCTCCTACGAGCAGTACTTC	CASSHPGCSYEQYF
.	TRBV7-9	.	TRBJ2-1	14	TGTGCCAGCAGCTTAGAAAGCTCACTCAATGAGCAGTTCTTC	CASSLESSLNEQFF
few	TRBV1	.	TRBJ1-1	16	TGCACCAGCAGCCAAGATCGGAGGCTCCCGAACACTGAAGCTTTCTTT	CTSSQDRRLPNTEAFF
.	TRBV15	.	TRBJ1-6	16	TGTGCCACCAGCAGAGAGACAGGTTATCATAATTCACCCCTCCACTTT	CATSRETGYHNSPLHF
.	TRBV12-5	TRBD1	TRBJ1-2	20	TGTGCTAGTGGGCATCGTATCGGGACAGAAACGAAATCCGTGCGCTATGGCTACACCTTC	CASGHRIGTETKSVRYGYTF
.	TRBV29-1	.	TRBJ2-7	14	TGCAGCGTCGACGGTTTAGCAGGGATCGACGAGCAGTACTTC	CSVDGLAGIDEQYF
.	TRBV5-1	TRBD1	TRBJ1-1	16	TGCGCCAGCAGCTTGGGTCAGGGGGTCCAGAACACTGAAGCTTTCTTT	CASSLGQGVQNTEAFF
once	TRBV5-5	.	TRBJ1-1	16	TGTGCCAGCAGCCGGGACTCCGGGACGGGGAACACTGAAGCTTTCTTT	CASSRDSGTGNTEAFF
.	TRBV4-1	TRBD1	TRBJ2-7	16	TGCGCCAGCAGCCACGAAGGGACAGGGGCCGGGTACGAGCAGTACTTC	CASSHEGTGAGYEQYF
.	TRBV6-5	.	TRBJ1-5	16	TGTGCCAGCAGTTACTCCTCTAAATATAGCAATCAGCCCCAGCATTTT	CASSYSSKYSNQPQHF
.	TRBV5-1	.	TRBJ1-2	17	TGCGCCAGCAGCTTGGGGACAGTGGCCCCTTATAACTATGGCTACACCTTC	CASSLGTVAPYNYGYTF
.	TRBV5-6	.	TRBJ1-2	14	TGTGCCAGCAGCTTGGATCGGGGTAGCGGTGGCTACACCTTC	CASSLDRGSGGYTF
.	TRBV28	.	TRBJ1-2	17	TGTGCCAGCAGTTTACCCCAGGACAGACCTCCTAACTATGGCTACACCTTC	CASSLPQDRPPNYGYTF
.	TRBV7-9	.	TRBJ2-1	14	TGTGCCAGCAGCGGACAACGAGCCTACAATGAGCAGTTCTTC	CASSGQRAYNEQFF
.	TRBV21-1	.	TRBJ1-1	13	TGTGCCAGCAGCACCCGGGACAGGGTTCAAGCTTTCTTT	CASSTRDRVQAFF
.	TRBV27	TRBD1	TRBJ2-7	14	TGTGCCAGCTGCAAGGACAGGTCTACCTACGAGCAGTACTTC	CASCKDRSTYEQYF